This entry lists 7 T cell receptor beta chains sequenced from one sample in a study of blood T cells in healthy people across ages. Next came a second PCR, run for about 6 to 12 cycles, which used a sample-barcoded 5' primer along with a J-beta primer mix. From the 5' RACE reads, TCRdb called clonotypes with MiXCR, one entry per CDR3 protein. The sample includes 650,000 to 700,000 distinct CDR3 sequences, 40% to 65% seen only once; the top ten take roughly 12%. Material for sequencing was blood. The receptors were sampled from a woman of 80 years or more in good health.

In regard to this clonotype: This may be a read error: a much more frequent sequence differs by one nucleotide. V and J are TRBV28 and TRBJ2-1; 8 bases agree with TRBD2. Germline CDR1 reads MDHEN; CDR2 reads SYDVKM. The CDR3 extends over 11 amino acids. V lost 7 bases and J lost 9; bases outside the gene matches: 2. The CDR3 protein is CASTTSGEQFF. The CDR3 DNA reads TGTGCCAGCACCACTAGCGGTGAGCAGTTCTTC. The complete variable domain, with remaining parts taken from reference TRBV28 and TRBJ2-1, reads DVKVTQSSRYLVKRTGEKVFLECVQDMDHENMFWYRQDPGLGLRLIYFSYDVKMKEKGDIPEGYSVSREKKERFSLILESASTNQTSMYLCASTTSGEQFFGPGTRLTVL.

This rearrangement joins TRBV12-3 or TRBV12-4 to TRBJ1-2; a weak D match, TRBD1 (6 bases). With 6 bases removed from V and 3 bases from J, the gap between germline ends came to 17 bases. The CDR3 sequence is 15 residues long. The CDR3 sequence is CASSSDSQGYYGYTF. CDR3 nucleotide sequence: TGTGCCAGCAGCTCTGACAGCCAGGGGTACTATGGCTACACCTTC.

This chain uses TRBV11-2 with TRBJ2-5; weak D call: TRBD1 (5 bases). CDR1 SGHAT and CDR2 FQNNGV come from the germline V gene. The ends were cut back, 5 bases at V and 7 bases at J, with 23 bases in the middle. There are 16 residues in the CDR3. The CDR3 here is CASSPLGRGLPGTQYF. CDR3 nucleotides: TGTGCCAGCAGCCCCCTAGGTAGGGGTCTGCCGGGGACCCAGTACTTC.

A single count supports this clonotype. The V gene is TRBV24-1, the J gene TRBJ2-2, with 9 nucleotides matching TRBD1. Germline V lookup: CDR1 KGHDR, CDR2 SFDVKD. The V segment lost 5 bases and the J segment 1 base; nucleotides outside the gene matches: 4. The CDR3 has 16 residues. Written as DNA, the CDR3 is TGTGCCACCAGTGCTGGGACAGGGAAGAACACCGGGGAGCTGTTTTTT. This gives the protein CATSAGTGKNTGELFF.

This chain uses TRBV20-1 with TRBJ2-7, with 7 positions matching TRBD1. CDR1 and CDR2 from the germline V gene are DFQATT and SNEGSKA (reference sequence). The CDR3 loop spans 14 amino acids. The junction had 10 bases not matched to a gene; V was cut back by 5 bases and J by 3 bases. The CDR3 bases are TGCAGTGCTTATGGACAGGAGAACTTCTACGAGCAGTACTTC. The encoded protein is CSAYGQENFYEQYF.

This clonotype showed up just a few times. The V gene is TRBV4-3, the J gene TRBJ2-7; D is ambiguous. The V end lost 0 bases, the J end lost 0 bases, and 9 bases lay between the germline ends. Germline lookup yields CDR1 LGHNA and CDR2 YSLEER. The CDR3 contains 15 residues. CDR3 in amino acids: CASSQDRRNSYEQYF. The CDR3 region has the DNA TGCGCCAGCAGCCAAGATCGTCGGAACTCCTACGAGCAGTACTTC.

This clonotype was seen ten or more times. V usage is TRBV20-1 and J usage is TRBJ2-5; no clear D gene. V lost 6 bases and J lost 1, with 12 bases in between. The CDR3 spans 13 residues. Germline-derived CDR1 and CDR2 are DFQATT and SNEGSKA (reference sequence). CDR3 nucleotide sequence: TGCAGTGCCAGCCTGGGCCTCCAAGAGACCCAGTACTTC. Translation gives CSASLGLQETQYF.